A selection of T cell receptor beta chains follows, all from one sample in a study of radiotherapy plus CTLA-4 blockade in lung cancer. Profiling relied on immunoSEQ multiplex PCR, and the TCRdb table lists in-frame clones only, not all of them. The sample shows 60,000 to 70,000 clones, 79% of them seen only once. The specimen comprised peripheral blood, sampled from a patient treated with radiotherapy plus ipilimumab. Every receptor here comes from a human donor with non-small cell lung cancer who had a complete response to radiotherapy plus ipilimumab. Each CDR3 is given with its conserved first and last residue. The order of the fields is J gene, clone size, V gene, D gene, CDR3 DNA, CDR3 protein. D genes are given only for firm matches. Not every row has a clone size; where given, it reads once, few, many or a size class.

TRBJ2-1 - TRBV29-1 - TGCAGCGTTGCCCAAGGACGTCTCGGCGGTGAGCAGTTCTTC CSVAQGRLGGEQFF
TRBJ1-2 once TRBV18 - TGTGCCAGCTCATCGGGCGTCACACCAAACTATGGCTACACCTTC CASSSGVTPNYGYTF
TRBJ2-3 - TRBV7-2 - TGTGCCAGCAGCTTAGTCTCCGGGAGTGGTACGGATACGCAGTATTTT CASSLVSGSGTDTQYF
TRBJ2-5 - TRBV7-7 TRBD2 TGTGCTAGCAGCGAAACCGGGACTAGCGGGGTAAAAGAGACCCAGTACTTC CASSETGTSGVKETQYF
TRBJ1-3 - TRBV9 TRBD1 TGTGCCAGCAGCCCAGGCTCACCCGGACAGGGGCGAAACACCATATATTTT CASSPGSPGQGRNTIYF
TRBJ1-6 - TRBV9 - TGTGCCAGCAGCCCAATGCCCCAAAATTATAATTCACCCCTCCACTTT CASSPMPQNYNSPLHF
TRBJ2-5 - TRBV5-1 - TGCGCCATCCCCAAAGGTTGGTTCCAGGGAATGGGCGAAGAGACCCAGTACTTC CAIPKGWFQGMGEETQYF
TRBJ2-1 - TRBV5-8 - TGTGCCAGCAGCTTGGTGGCTAGCTCATTCGCCTACAATGAGCAGTTCTTC CASSLVASSFAYNEQFF
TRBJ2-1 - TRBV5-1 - TGCGCCAGCAGCCGGACTACTAATGAGCAGTTCTTC CASSRTTNEQFF
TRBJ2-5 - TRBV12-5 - TGTGCTAGTGGCCCGGGGGAAACGCCGGAGACCCAGTACTTC CASGPGETPETQYF
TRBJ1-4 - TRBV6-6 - TGTGCCAGCAGTTACGACCGGTCCCCTAATGAAAAACTGTTTTTT CASSYDRSPNEKLFF
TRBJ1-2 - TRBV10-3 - TGTGCCATCAGTGAGTCTACAGGGAGCGGCTACACCTTC CAISESTGSGYTF
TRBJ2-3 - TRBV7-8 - TGTGCCAGCAGTCCGACTTCGGGTACGCAGTATTTT CASSPTSGTQYF
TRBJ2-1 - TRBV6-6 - TGTGCCAGCAGTCTGGACAGCACGAATGAGCAGTTCTTC CASSLDSTNEQFF